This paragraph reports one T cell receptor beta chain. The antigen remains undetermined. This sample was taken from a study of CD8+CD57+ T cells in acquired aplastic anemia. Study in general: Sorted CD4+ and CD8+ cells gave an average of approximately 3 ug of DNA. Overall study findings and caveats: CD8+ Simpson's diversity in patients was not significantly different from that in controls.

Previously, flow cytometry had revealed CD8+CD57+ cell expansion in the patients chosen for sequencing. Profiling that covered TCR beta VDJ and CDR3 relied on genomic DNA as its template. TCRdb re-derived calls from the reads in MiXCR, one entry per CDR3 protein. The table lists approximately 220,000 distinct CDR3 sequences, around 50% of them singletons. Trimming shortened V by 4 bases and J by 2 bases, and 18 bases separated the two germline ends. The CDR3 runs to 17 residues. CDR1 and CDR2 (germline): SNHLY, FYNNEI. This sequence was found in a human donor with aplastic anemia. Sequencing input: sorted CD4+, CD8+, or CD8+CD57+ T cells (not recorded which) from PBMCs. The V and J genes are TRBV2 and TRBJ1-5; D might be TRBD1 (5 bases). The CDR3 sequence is CASSGAQGGYGNQPQHF. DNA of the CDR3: TGTGCCAGCAGTGGAGCTCAGGGAGGATATGGCAATCAGCCCCAGCATTTT.